This T cell receptor beta chain was obtained from a study of blood T cell repertoires in COVID-19. Turning to the study itself: PBMCs, B-cell-depleted T cells, or T cells provided the cDNA or gDNA that made up the material.

Sequenced by immunoSEQ multiplex PCR; TCRdb stores in-frame clones only, minus some. The sample lists some 380,000 clones, nearly 90% occurring once. Worth noting for this clone: The same CDR3 can be traced to other DNA sequences in this sample.

Germline CDR1 reads SGDLS; CDR2 reads YYNGEE. The V end lost 4 bases, the J end lost 4 bases, and 11 bases lay between the germline ends. There are 13 residues in the CDR3. The source is a man younger than 35 with active or convalescent COVID-19. V usage is TRBV9 and J usage is TRBJ1-2; perhaps TRBD1 as D (6 bases). Sequenced: peripheral blood. The CDR3 DNA is TGTGCCAGCAGCCCCGGGACAAGCTATGGCTACACCTTC. It specifies CASSPGTSYGYTF.